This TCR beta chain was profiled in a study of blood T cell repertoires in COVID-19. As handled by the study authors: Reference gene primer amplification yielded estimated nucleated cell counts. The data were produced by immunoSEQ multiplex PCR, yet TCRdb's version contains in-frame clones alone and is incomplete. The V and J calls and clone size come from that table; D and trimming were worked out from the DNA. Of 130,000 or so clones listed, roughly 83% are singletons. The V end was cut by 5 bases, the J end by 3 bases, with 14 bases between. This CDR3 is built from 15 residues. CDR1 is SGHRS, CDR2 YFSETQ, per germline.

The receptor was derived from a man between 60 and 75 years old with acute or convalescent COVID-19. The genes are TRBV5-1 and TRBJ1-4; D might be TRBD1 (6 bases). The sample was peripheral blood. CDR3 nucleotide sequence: TGCGCCAGCAGGGCGAGGGGGATTTCTAATGAAAAACTGTTTTTT. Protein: CASRARGISNEKLFF.